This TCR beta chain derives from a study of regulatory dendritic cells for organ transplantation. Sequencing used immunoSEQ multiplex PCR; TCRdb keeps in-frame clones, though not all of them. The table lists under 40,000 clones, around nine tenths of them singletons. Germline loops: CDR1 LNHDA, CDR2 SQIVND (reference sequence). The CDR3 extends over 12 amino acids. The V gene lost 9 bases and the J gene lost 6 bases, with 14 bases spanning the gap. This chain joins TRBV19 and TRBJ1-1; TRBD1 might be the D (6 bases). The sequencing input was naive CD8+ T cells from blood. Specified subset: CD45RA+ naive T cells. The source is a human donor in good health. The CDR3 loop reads CASEPEGAEAFF. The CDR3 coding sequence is TGTGCCAGCGAGCCCGAGGGGGCTGAAGCTTTCTTT.